This is a list of T cell receptor beta chains from one sample in a study of T cell responses to AZD1222 COVID-19 vaccine. Only in-frame clones appear in the TCRdb table, and some are missing; sequencing was by immunoSEQ multiplex PCR. Of under 150,000 clones in the sample, roughly 88% were seen once. Here the sequenced sample was peripheral blood, taken 28 days after the second AZD1222 dose. The receptor source for this set is an adult who received the AZD1222 COVID-19 vaccine. Both conserved end residues are trimmed from each CDR3. Each record gives: V gene, J gene, CDR3 protein.

TRBV28	TRBJ1-1	ASSFPRTVDTEAF
TRBV2	TRBJ1-2	ASRPTVNYGYT
TRBV4-1	TRBJ1-3	ASSPIDSTRLYGNTIY
TRBV7-2	TRBJ1-3	ASSLGTSGNTIY
TRBV7-2	TRBJ1-3	ASSPNRGSTIY
TRBV5-1	TRBJ1-2	ASSLDGSYGYT
TRBV2	TRBJ1-2	ASSENSRDRVKDYGYT
TRBV19	TRBJ2-2	ASSTGVGWNTGELF
TRBV12-3/TRBV12-4	TRBJ2-2	ASLATRELF
TRBV2	TRBJ1-3	ASTEQGNTIY
TRBV18	TRBJ2-1	ASSPAGGNEQF
TRBV7-2	TRBJ1-2	ASSVSEIYYGYT
TRBV5-1	TRBJ1-1	ASSLLGQVGTEAF
TRBV7-9	TRBJ1-1	ASSFTATENTEAF
TRBV7-2	TRBJ1-1	ASSLHWGNTEAF
TRBV10-3	TRBJ2-7	AISEGDSGGVYEQY
TRBV5-6	TRBJ2-5	ASSWGGTQETQY
TRBV3-1/TRBV3-2	TRBJ1-6	ASSQRASPLH
TRBV5-1	TRBJ1-3	ASSSAGGISGNTIY
TRBV19	TRBJ2-1	ASSAGIGILLL
TRBV27	TRBJ2-7	ASSFRSGQGIYEQY
TRBV6-4	TRBJ2-3	ASSDSGEHDTQY
TRBV3-1/TRBV3-2	TRBJ2-5	ASSQDRGLAFETQY
TRBV19	TRBJ1-1	ASSIWAEAF
TRBV4-1	TRBJ1-1	ASSLRQGNTEAF
TRBV7-9	TRBJ1-2	ASSSDSPEPYGYT
TRBV5-1	TRBJ2-5	ASSLARWETQY
TRBV7-8	TRBJ2-5	ASSLGSDWRQETQY
TRBV10-3	TRBJ1-5	AISDRQNSNQPQH
TRBV30	TRBJ1-2	AWNGQGPNYGYT
TRBV28	TRBJ1-1	ASEIRGLVTEAF
TRBV11-2	TRBJ1-4	ASSLGSAGPDEKLF
TRBV27	TRBJ1-2	ASSTSTGGGYGYT
TRBV7-3	TRBJ1-6	ASSSPPAGPLH
TRBV2	TRBJ1-3	ASLTGLGNTIY
TRBV28	TRBJ1-2	ASRVQDGYT
TRBV7-2	TRBJ2-5	ASSLGVGIAVETQY
TRBV5-6	TRBJ2-2	ASSSGTGIGELF
TRBV5-6	TRBJ1-2	ASSLMGRQGSNYGYT
TRBV6-1	TRBJ1-1	ASSEHRSEAF
TRBV6-6	TRBJ1-4	ASKETGAGEKLF
TRBV5-1	TRBJ2-5	ASTAGGSVETQY
TRBV7-3	TRBJ2-2	ASSLTGPLNTGELF
TRBV5-1	TRBJ2-1	ASSLAGGGSVGNEQF
TRBV18	TRBJ1-5	ARQGRNQPQH
TRBV29-1	TRBJ2-3	SVEGAGGRWTDTQY
TRBV28	TRBJ1-5	ASSLWGGNNQPQH
TRBV7-8	TRBJ1-1	ASSLEGTGGWTEAF
TRBV29-1	TRBJ1-1	SVIGPWTRNTEAF
TRBV7-9	TRBJ1-2	ASSLPQGWRYT